What follows describes a single TCR beta chain. Its antigen is unknown. Separation from the 666-subject first cohort characterized the roughly 110-subject validation cohort, to which the donors belonged. This sample is drawn from a study of cytomegalovirus exposure and HLA in healthy donors. The study, taken as a whole, reports: The finding came from a later analysis; first-cohort TCR clusters tended to co-occur in the approximately 120 validation repertoires. The listing of 150 to 200 TCR beta chains classed them as cytomegalovirus-associated.

This table comes from immunoSEQ multiplex PCR, and its TCRdb copy is limited to in-frame clones, with some not included. Here the sample spans roughly 140,000 clones, 85% to 90% being singletons. The sequencing sample was made of PBMCs. This sequence was found in a woman aged 18-35 years in good health and CMV-seropositive.

CDR3 nucleotide sequence: TGTGCCAGCAGCCACGCCTTGAGCGGGAGCCGGAATGAGCAGTTCTTC. Translation: CASSHALSGSRNEQFF. V gene TRBV5-8 combines with J gene TRBJ2-1; 8 bases map to TRBD2. Trimming took 4 bases from V and 7 from J; bases not matched to a gene: 13. The CDR3 totals 16 residues. Looked up from germline, CDR1 is SGHTS and CDR2 is YDEGEE.